This T cell receptor (beta chain) emerged from a study of T-cell reconstitution after alpha-beta-depleted transplantation in children. The CDR3 has 14 residues. With 3 bases clipped from V and 3 bases from J, the junction kept 3 bases outside the gene matches. Germline loops: CDR1 MGHRA, CDR2 YSYEKL. Only a few counts were recorded for this clonotype. During its preparation, the TCRbeta library received unique molecular identifiers. From the PCR reads, TCRdb called clonotypes with MiXCR, one entry per CDR3 protein. The data hold fewer than 550,000 distinct CDR3 sequences, with roughly 10% observed a single time.

The starting material was PBMCs from the stem cell graft donor, obtained from the stem cell graft. The chain has TRBV4-1 and TRBJ2-3; TRBD1 aligns across 7 bases. This sequence was found in a human donor who donated a stem cell graft to a child with acute myeloid leukemia. The chain's CDR3 is CASSQGQLTDTQYF. The CDR3 nucleotides are TGCGCCAGCAGCCAGGGACAGTTGACAGATACGCAGTATTTT.